This is a list of T cell receptor beta chains from one sample in a study of cytomegalovirus exposure and HLA in healthy donors. TCRdb's table, derived via immunoSEQ multiplex PCR, lists solely in-frame clones and lacks some. The sample carries roughly 110,000 clones, 65% to 85% recorded once. Sequencing used PBMCs. Source of these receptors: a woman between 18 and 29 years old in good health and CMV-seronegative. The CDR3 runs from the conserved cysteine through the conserved F or W. A D gene is named only where the DNA matches it firmly. Size is stated for part of the rows, as once, few or many counts, or as a class when the clone is expanded.

TRBJ2-3 TRBV14 NA NA 15 TGTGCCAGCAGCCCCCTTGGGCAGGGCACAGATACGCAGTATTTT CASSPLGQGTDTQYF
TRBJ1-1 TRBV19 NA NA 15 TGTGCCAGTAGAACCCTAGGGGGGGCGAACACTGAAGCTTTCTTT CASRTLGGANTEAFF
TRBJ1-1 TRBV7-8 NA NA 15 TGTGCCAGCAGCACTGGGCCACTGGGGAACACTGAAGCTTTCTTT CASSTGPLGNTEAFF
TRBJ2-7 TRBV27 NA NA 14 TGTGCCAGCAGTTTATTCCAACAGTCCTACGAGCAGTACTTC CASSLFQQSYEQYF
TRBJ1-1 TRBV27 NA NA 16 TGTGCCAGCAGTTTCAGCGCAGGGGTCCCTGGGACTGAAGCTTTCTTT CASSFSAGVPGTEAFF
TRBJ1-1 TRBV7-9 NA TRBD1 15 TGTGCCAGCAGCTACGACAGGGGCGTAGGCACTGAAGCTTTCTTT CASSYDRGVGTEAFF
TRBJ2-1 TRBV5-1 NA TRBD1 13 TGCGCCAGCCAAGGACAGGGTCGGAATGAGCAGTTCTTC CASQGQGRNEQFF
TRBJ1-5 TRBV7-2 NA NA 14 TGTGCCAGCAGCCTTGAACATAGCAATCAGCCCCAGCATTTT CASSLEHSNQPQHF
TRBJ2-2 TRBV6-5 NA NA 12 TGTGCCAGCAGTCCCCCGGCCGGGGAGCTGTTTTTT CASSPPAGELFF
TRBJ2-1 TRBV4-1 NA TRBD2 15 TGCGCCAGCAGCCATAGGCGGGAGGAGGGGAATGAGCAGTTCTTC CASSHRREEGNEQFF
TRBJ1-2 TRBV18 NA NA 15 TGTGCCAGCTCACGGGGGGGAGAAACGACAACCGGCTACACCTTC CASSRGGETTTGYTF
TRBJ2-5 TRBV19 NA NA 16 TGTGCCAGTAGTCCCGCGACCATTACAGCGGGAGAGACCCAGTACTTC CASSPATITAGETQYF
TRBJ2-7 TRBV12-2 NA NA 16 TGTGCAAGTCGCGACCATGGACAGTTAAGCTCCTACGAGCAGTACTTC CASRDHGQLSSYEQYF
TRBJ1-3 TRBV4-3 NA TRBD1 15 TGCGCCAGCAGCCAAGGGACAGGGATTGGAAACACCATATATTTT CASSQGTGIGNTIYF
TRBJ2-1 TRBV10-1 NA NA 14 TGCGCCAGCAGTGAGTCGGGAGCCTACAATGAGCAGTTCTTC CASSESGAYNEQFF
TRBJ1-1 TRBV27 NA TRBD1 15 TGTGCCAGCAGTCAGTGGGACAGAGTTAACACTGAAGCTTTCTTT CASSQWDRVNTEAFF
TRBJ2-7 TRBV2 NA TRBD2 13 TGTGCCAGCGGACTAGCGGATATCTACGAGCAGTACTTC CASGLADIYEQYF
TRBJ1-5 TRBV7-9 NA NA 13 TGTGCCAGCAGCTTAGGAGGCGGGCAGCCCCAGCATTTT CASSLGGGQPQHF
TRBJ2-1 TRBV5-1 NA NA 16 TGCGCCAGCAGCTTGGGCGGGACAGCCGTCTACAATGAGCAGTTCTTC CASSLGGTAVYNEQFF
TRBJ2-2 TRBV2 NA NA 13 TGTGCCAGCAGGAGGGAAGGCACCGGGGAGCTGTTTTTT CASRREGTGELFF
TRBJ2-1 TRBV7-8 NA NA 15 TGTGCCAGCTCCACAAATGGCGGTAGCGACAATGAGCAGTTCTTC CASSTNGGSDNEQFF
TRBJ2-2 TRBV2 NA TRBD1 16 TGTGCCAGCTTTGCCACAGACAGACAGGGATCCGGGGAGCTGTTTTTT CASFATDRQGSGELFF
TRBJ2-5 TRBV11-3 NA TRBD2 19 TGTGCCAGCAGCAAGGGACTAGCGGGGGGGCCCGCGTACCAAGAGACCCAGTACTTC CASSKGLAGGPAYQETQYF
TRBJ2-7 TRBV7-2 few TRBD1 14 TGTGCCAGCAGCTTCGGACAGGGGGACTACGAGCAGTACTTC CASSFGQGDYEQYF
TRBJ1-3 TRBV5-4 NA NA 15 TGTGCCAGCAGCTTGGAAGGGACTACTGGAAACACCATATATTTT CASSLEGTTGNTIYF
TRBJ2-7 TRBV18 NA TRBD1 15 TGTGCCAGCTCACCACCTCCAGGGGGCTCCTACGAGCAGTACTTC CASSPPPGGSYEQYF